This paragraph covers one TCR beta chain sequence. Its matching antigen is unknown. This sample was taken from a study of OX40 agonist ivuxolimab in advanced cancers. As for the study in general: As their treatment, patients were administered ivuxolimab, an agonistic anti-OX40 (CD134) antibody. Patients receiving dose escalation had hepatocellular carcinoma, melanoma, renal cell or head and neck cancer. Points from the study as a whole: Dosing at 0.1 to 3.0 mg/kg was accompanied by clonal expansion of CD4+ and CD8+ blood T cells by week 6.

The timepoints at which blood was sampled were baseline, cycle 4 day 1, and cycle 7 day 1. The protocol was immunoSEQ multiplex PCR, while the TCRdb copy is restricted to in-frame clones and leaves out a portion. The repertoire holds about 25,000 clones, 70% to 90% seen once, with about 25% in the top ten. This sequence was found in an adult with an advanced solid tumor such as melanoma, head and neck, liver or kidney cancer. The sequencing used CD4+ or CD8+ T cells sorted from blood, collected in a trial of the OX40 agonist ivuxolimab.

CDR3 residues: CASTMGGSDTQYF. DNA of the CDR3: TGTGCCAGTACCATGGGGGGCTCAGATACGCAGTATTTT. This chain links TRBV19 with TRBJ2-3; possibly TRBD1 or TRBD2 for D (6 bases each). V was pared by 7 bases and J by 4 bases, with 12 bases between. The CDR3 sequence is 13 residues long. Germline loops: CDR1 LNHDA, CDR2 SQIVND (reference sequence). Looking up the rest from reference TRBV19 and TRBJ2-3 gives the full variable domain: DGGITQSPKYLFRKEGQNVTLSCEQNLNHDAMYWYRQDPGQGLRLIYYSQIVNDFQKGDIAEGYSVSREKKESFPLTVTSAQKNPTAFYLCASTMGGSDTQYFGPGTRLTVL.